The 13 T cell receptor beta chains below all came from one sample that was sequenced in a study of T cell responses to AZD1222 COVID-19 vaccine. Profiled with immunoSEQ multiplex PCR; TCRdb holds only in-frame clones, not every one. The sample carries approximately 210,000 clones, roughly 94% recorded once. The specimen comprised peripheral blood, sampled 28 days after the second dose of the MenACWY control vaccine. The receptors stem from an adult who received the MenACWY meningococcal vaccine as a control.

The V gene is TRBV9, the J gene TRBJ1-3; maybe TRBD1 (5 bases). Germline V gene data show CDR1 as SGDLS and CDR2 as YYNGEE. V shed 2 bases and J shed 2 bases, with 11 bases lying between them. The CDR3 runs to 15 residues. The chain's CDR3 is CASSVGGGTGNTIYF. CDR3 bases: TGTGCCAGCAGCGTGGGTGGGGGGACTGGAAACACCATATATTTT.

The chain has TRBV10-3 and TRBJ2-2; 12 positions match TRBD2. Germline CDR1 reads ENHRY; CDR2 reads SYGVKD. The CDR3 runs to 15 residues. The ends lost 3 bases at V and 7 bases at J; junction bases unmatched: 3. The CDR3 nucleotides read TGTGCCATCAGTGAACTAGCGGGAGGAAACGGGGAGCTGTTTTTT. It specifies CAISELAGGNGELFF.

The chain recombines TRBV30 with TRBJ2-7; the match to TRBD2 covers 12 bases. Trimming took 2 bases from V and 3 from J; bases not matched to a gene: 8. This CDR3 contains 16 residues. Germline V gives CDR1 GTSNPN, CDR2 SVGIG (reference sequence). The CDR3 nucleotides are TGTGCCTGGAGTCCACAAGCTAGCGGGAGGGGCTACGAGCAGTACTTC. It specifies CAWSPQASGRGYEQYF.

This chain joins TRBV6-2 or TRBV6-3 and TRBJ2-3; 11 bases match TRBD2. V shed 6 bases, J shed 2 bases, and the junction held 10 bases outside the gene matches. The CDR3 has 17 amino acids. Germline V gives CDR1 MNHEY, CDR2 SVGEGT. The CDR3 loop reads CASSQETSGTITDTQYF. The CDR3 DNA reads TGTGCCAGCAGCCAGGAGACTAGCGGGACTATCACAGATACGCAGTATTTT.

This chain uses TRBV28 with TRBJ2-3, with no clear D. This CDR3 comprises 12 residues. V was pared by 7 bases and J by 0 bases, with 5 bases between. CDR1 is MDHEN, CDR2 SYDVKM, per germline. As DNA, the CDR3 is TGTGCCAGCACCCTTAGCACAGATACGCAGTATTTT. Translated: CASTLSTDTQYF.

V gene TRBV3-1 (or the pseudogene TRBV3-2) combines with J gene TRBJ1-5; D might be TRBD1 (5 bases). V shed 4 bases and J shed 3 bases, with 19 bases lying between them. CDR1 is LGHDT and CDR2 is YNNKEL in the germline V gene (reference sequence). CDR3 size: 17 residues. CDR3 nucleotides: TGTGCCAGCAGCCTCCTAAGGCTGGGGGATGTCAATCAGCCCCAGCATTTT. It specifies CASSLLRLGDVNQPQHF.

V is TRBV7-5 and J is TRBJ2-7; the table names TRBD1, a call not compared with the DNA. TRBV7-5 is a recognized pseudogene. This CDR3 spans 13 amino acids. CDR3 residues: CVRSRDRAYEQYF. CDR3 nucleotides: TGTGTCAGGAGCCGGGACAGGGCCTACGAGCAGTACTTC.

This clone was seen a single time. The rearrangement uses TRBV2 and TRBJ2-7, with TRBD1 matching over 7 bases. Losses at the gene ends were 6 bases for V and 2 bases for J; bases not matched to a gene: 7. The CDR3 contains 14 residues. The V gene's germline CDR1 is SNHLY and CDR2 FYNNEI. The CDR3 DNA reads TGTGCCAGCAGAAGTAACAGGGGCGCCTACGAGCAGTACTTC. It specifies CASRSNRGAYEQYF.

The V and J genes are TRBV19 and TRBJ1-4; 10 nucleotides agree with TRBD1. Germline-derived CDR1 and CDR2 are LNHDA and SQIVND (reference sequence). Trimming at V came to 5 bases and at J to 6 bases, leaving 6 bases not matched to a gene. The CDR3 is 15 amino acids. The CDR3 loop is CASSEPGTGDEKLFF. The CDR3, as DNA: TGTGCCAGTAGTGAACCCGGGACAGGGGATGAAAAACTGTTTTTT.

J is TRBJ1-2 and V is TRBV28, with TRBD1 matching over 9 bases. The CDR3 length is 15 residues. The germline V gene encodes CDR1 MDHEN and CDR2 SYDVKM. The ends lost 8 bases at V and 3 bases at J; junction bases unmatched: 10. The CDR3 loop is CASLQGTGSYYGYTF. Here the CDR3 DNA reads TGTGCCAGCCTCCAGGGGACAGGGAGTTACTATGGCTACACCTTC.

With respect to this clone: Germline is not matched at one junction end, which may reflect a read error. The rearrangement uses TRBV6-1 and TRBJ2-1; a possible D gene is TRBD1 (6 bases). The CDR3 length is 18 residues. CDR1 MNHNS and CDR2 SASEGT come from the germline V gene. The CDR3: CASSEAGTGTNSYNEQFF. The CDR3, as DNA: TGTGCCAGCAGCGAAGCCGGAACAGGGACCAACAGTTACAATGAGCAGTTCTTC.

The V gene is TRBV27, the J gene TRBJ1-2; TRBD1 agrees at 10 bases. This CDR3 has 13 amino acids. Losses at the gene ends were 6 bases for V and 4 bases for J; bases not matched to a gene: 2. Germline V gene lookup returns CDR1 MNHEY and CDR2 SMNVEV (reference sequence). The CDR3 nucleotides read TGTGCCAGCAGCCGGGACAGGGGCTATGGCTACACCTTC. Translation gives CASSRDRGYGYTF.

In DNA, the CDR3 is TGTGCCAGTAGTATGAGCCCCCGCGGAAGCACAGATACGCAGTATTTT. As protein: CASSMSPRGSTDTQYF. The chain carries TRBV19 and TRBJ2-3, with D unclear. This CDR3 has 16 residues. Trimming took 3 bases from V and 0 from J, leaving 13 bases between them. The V gene's germline CDR1 is LNHDA and CDR2 SQIVND (reference sequence).